The rows below give T cell receptor beta chains drawn from one sample of a study of T cell changes during pregnancy in multiple sclerosis. The repertoire was sequenced with immunoSEQ multiplex PCR; TCRdb's copy has only in-frame clones and lacks some. This table holds 90,000 to 120,000 clones, 85% to 95% found once. The source material was peripheral blood, sampled in the third trimester of pregnancy. These receptors were collected from a female donor in good health, enrolled as a control in a pregnancy study. Each CDR3 is given without its conserved first and last residue. Fields, in order: V gene, D gene, J gene, CDR3 protein. A D gene is named only where the DNA matches it firmly.

>TRBV29-1|TRBD1|TRBJ2-5
SVVGQGRVGQETQY
>TRBV18|TRBD1|TRBJ2-7
ASSPPTGDSSYEQY
>TRBV6-5|TRBD1|TRBJ2-7
ASTPTGGPHVQY
>TRBV27|TRBD1|TRBJ1-5
ASSPDRGNQPQH
>TRBV2|TRBD2|TRBJ2-5
ASSGGATGETQY
>TRBV5-1|-|TRBJ2-1
ASSSRLDNEQF
>TRBV7-8|TRBD1|TRBJ1-6
ASSAQGATAYNSPLH
>TRBV5-6|TRBD2|TRBJ2-5
ASSIFSGGIYQETQY
>TRBV4-2|TRBD1|TRBJ2-7
ASSQHRGIYEQY
>TRBV4-3|TRBD1|TRBJ1-1
ASSQEGTGGIEAF
>TRBV5-4|-|TRBJ2-1
ASSLAQVNEQF
>TRBV13|-|TRBJ2-7
ASSLGLGGLYEQY
>TRBV6-5|TRBD2|TRBJ2-1
ASTGGGYNEQF
>TRBV27|-|TRBJ2-1
ASSPVPQNEQF
>TRBV7-8|-|TRBJ2-2
ASSLGHGVPNTGELF
>TRBV19|-|TRBJ2-7
ASSIVAHPQQGEQY
>TRBV27|-|TRBJ2-1
ASSLAGWQF
>TRBV25-1|-|TRBJ1-1
ASSTPGNTEAF
>TRBV10-3|-|TRBJ1-1
AISDHEKAF
>TRBV5-1|TRBD1|TRBJ2-1
ASSLGGLNEQF
>TRBV11-3|TRBD2|TRBJ2-1
ASSSLRGSEQF
>TRBV6-5|-|TRBJ1-1
ASSYSTVPLNTEAF
>TRBV6-6|-|TRBJ1-1
ASSLGGGNTEAF
>TRBV28|TRBD1|TRBJ1-5
ASSPPDRGFSSGGAGQPQH
>TRBV6-5|-|TRBJ2-7
ASTYDRHQGGHEQY
>TRBV9|TRBD2|TRBJ2-2
ASSVGGGNTGELF
>TRBV11-2|-|TRBJ2-5
ASTPWGGPETQY
>TRBV6-1|-|TRBJ1-2
ASSRVRYGYT
>TRBV12-5|-|TRBJ2-1
ASGGPIRGSSYNEQF
>TRBV14|-|TRBJ2-7
ASSPMGAESYEQY
>TRBV7-2|-|TRBJ1-5
ASSPEGVSNQPQH
>TRBV18|-|TRBJ2-7
ASSPTSVHEQY
>TRBV11-3|-|TRBJ1-1
ASSIGGPRDTEAF
>TRBV4-2|TRBD2|TRBJ2-3
ASSQEALSGEVGTDTQY
>TRBV30|-|TRBJ1-3
AWTGSGNTIY
>TRBV10-3|-|TRBJ2-7
AIRTDDTGDEQY
>TRBV10-3|TRBD1|TRBJ1-1
ATPDRGTSEAF